One and the same sample provided the 23 T cell receptor beta chains below, sequenced in a study of control samples from healthy donors and cancer patients. Clones were read by immunoSEQ multiplex PCR, and TCRdb kept only the in-frame ones, dropping some. Among around 120,000 clones listed, over 85% were seen once. Material for sequencing was blood. The receptors were sampled from a man aged 25 to 40 in good health.

The rearrangement joins TRBV20-1 to TRBJ1-2; D is unclear. Per the germline V gene, CDR1 is DFQATT and CDR2 is SNEGSKA (reference sequence). Trimming took 7 bases from V and 6 from J, leaving 12 bases between them. This CDR3 contains 11 residues. This CDR3 is CSVRIVDGYTF. CDR3 in DNA: TGCAGTGTCCGAATAGTCGATGGCTACACCTTC.

This clone appeared once. CDR3 sequence: CASSPADNQPQHF. The CDR3 region has the DNA TGTGCCAGCTCACCGGCAGACAATCAGCCCCAGCATTTT. The chain employs TRBV18 and TRBJ1-5; D is unclear. Per the germline V gene, CDR1 is KGHSH and CDR2 is LQKENI. V was shortened by 3 bases and J by 3 bases, with 6 bases between the two germline ends. This CDR3 spans 13 amino acids.

V gene TRBV18 combines with J gene TRBJ1-1, with a weak D call TRBD1 (6 bases). The germline V gene encodes CDR1 KGHSH and CDR2 LQKENI. Trimming pared 4 bases from V and 0 bases from J, leaving 18 bases between. The CDR3 spans 17 residues. The chain's CDR3 is CASSLSTGQALNTEAFF. CDR3 coding DNA: TGTGCCAGCTCACTTTCGACAGGCCAGGCTTTGAACACTGAAGCTTTCTTT.

The chain joins TRBV4-1 to TRBJ2-3; TRBD2 matches 8 bases. Losses at the gene ends were 4 bases for V and 2 bases for J; bases not matched to a gene: 5. Germline V CDR1 and CDR2: MGHRA, YSYEKL. This CDR3 is built from 15 residues. This chain's CDR3 is CASSPQAGDTDTQYF. CDR3 nucleotides: TGCGCCAGCAGCCCCCAAGCGGGGGACACAGATACGCAGTATTTT.

As concerns this clone: One junction end disagrees with the germline gene, perhaps due to a read error. This chain joins TRBV4-1 and TRBJ1-2, with unresolved D. Germline CDR1 reads MGHRA; CDR2 reads YSYEKL. The CDR3 loop spans 11 amino acids. CDR3 region: CASSQGATPIF. The CDR3, as DNA: TGCGCCAGCAGCCAAGGCGCGACACCCATCTTC.

This clone was detected once. V and J are TRBV19 and TRBJ1-5, with unresolved D. Germline V gene lookup returns CDR1 LNHDA and CDR2 SQIVND (reference sequence). V lost 3 bases and J 6 bases, leaving 12 bases between the germline ends. This CDR3 comprises 14 residues. The CDR3 bases are TGTGCCAGTAGTATTCGCGGACCAGGTCAGCCCCAGCATTTT. Protein product: CASSIRGPGQPQHF.

The rearrangement links TRBV6-5 to TRBJ1-2, with TRBD1 matching over 7 bases. The germline gives CDR1 MNHEY, CDR2 SVGAGI. The V and J ends lost 3 bases and 4 bases, in that order; junction bases with no gene match: 5. CDR3 length: 14 amino acids. The CDR3 loop is CASSYTTGSYGYTF. The CDR3 bases are TGTGCCAGCAGTTATACGACAGGGAGCTATGGCTACACCTTC.

This clone was observed a few times. CDR3 bases: TGTGCCAGTAGTTCCCCCGGCAGGGGAGGGCAGGGCAATCAGCCCCAGCATTTT. Translating it yields CASSSPGRGGQGNQPQHF. The chain is built from TRBV19 and TRBJ1-5; D is possibly TRBD1 (6 bases). The V end was cut by 5 bases, the J end by 2 bases, with 22 bases between. The germline V gene has CDR1 LNHDA and CDR2 SQIVND (reference sequence). This CDR3 is 18 amino acids long.

V and J are TRBV6-5 and TRBJ1-1; unclear D gene. Germline CDR1 and CDR2: MNHEY and SVGAGI. The CDR3 totals 11 residues. Trimming took off 8 bases at V and 11 bases at J, with 15 bases between the two ends. CDR3 sequence (DNA): TGTGCCAGCGGCTCGTCCCAATGGGCTTTCTTT. This encodes CASGSSQWAFF.

This clone was recorded only once. This rearrangement joins TRBV19 to TRBJ2-7; D ambiguous. The CDR3 runs 13 residues. The V end lost 2 bases, the J end lost 9 bases, and 14 bases lay between the germline ends. Per germline, CDR1 LNHDA and CDR2 SQIVND (reference sequence). CDR3 in amino acids: CASSISHRAGQYF. CDR3 nucleotides: TGTGCCAGTAGTATATCCCACCGGGCAGGGCAGTACTTC.

The J gene is TRBJ2-4, the V gene TRBV6-1; TRBD1 matches at 9 bases. CDR1 and CDR2 from the germline V gene are MNHNS and SASEGT. The trim removed 4 bases at V and 2 bases at J, leaving 9 bases unmatched. This CDR3 region has 17 residues. The CDR3 region is CASSGSPGTGTKNIQYF. DNA for the CDR3: TGTGCCAGCAGTGGGTCTCCCGGGACAGGGACCAAAAACATTCAGTACTTC.

This sequence joins TRBV7-3 and TRBJ2-2, with D perhaps TRBD1 or TRBD2 (6 bases each). The CDR3 consists of 15 residues. V was trimmed by 5 bases and J by 5 bases, leaving 15 bases between them. CDR1 and CDR2 from the germline V gene are SGHTA and FQGTGA. CDR3 in amino acids: CASSPWGAGTGELFF. The CDR3 nucleotides read TGTGCCAGCAGCCCGTGGGGGGCCGGAACCGGGGAGCTGTTTTTT. The variable domain in full, completed from reference TRBV7-3 and TRBJ2-2, reads GAGVSQTPSNKVTEKGKYVELRCDPISGHTALYWYRQSLGQGPEFLIYFQGTGAADDSGLPNDRFFAVRPEGSVSTLKIQRTERGDSAVYLCASSPWGAGTGELFFGEGSRLTVL.

The chain has TRBV18 and TRBJ1-5; maybe TRBD1 (5 bases). The V and J ends lost 6 bases and 0 bases respectively, with 15 bases between them. The CDR3 is 16 amino acids. CDR1 is KGHSH, CDR2 LQKENI, per germline. CDR3 sequence: CASSVGATYSNQPQHF. CDR3 nucleotides: TGTGCCAGCTCGGTAGGGGCGACTTATAGCAATCAGCCCCAGCATTTT.

This chain links TRBV28 with TRBJ2-4, with 13 bases aligning to TRBD2. With 6 bases clipped from V and 0 bases from J, the junction kept 11 bases outside the gene matches. The CDR3 totals 19 residues. Germline CDR1 reads MDHEN; CDR2 reads SYDVKM. This CDR3 reads CASSDGLAGAGLAKNIQYF. As DNA, the CDR3 is TGTGCCAGCAGCGATGGACTAGCGGGGGCCGGATTAGCCAAAAACATTCAGTACTTC.

The genes are TRBV28 and TRBJ2-7; 8 bases fit TRBD2. Germline CDR1 is MDHEN and CDR2 is SYDVKM. CDR3 length equals 18 residues. Trimming took 7 bases from V and 6 from J; bases not matched to a gene: 23. The CDR3 bases are TGTGCCAGCACCTCCTCTCCGGGACTAGGGTCCTTGGAACGCGAGCAGTACTTC. Amino acids: CASTSSPGLGSLEREQYF. Full variable domain (outside the CDR3, taken from reference TRBV28 and TRBJ2-7): DVKVTQSSRYLVKRTGEKVFLECVQDMDHENMFWYRQDPGLGLRLIYFSYDVKMKEKGDIPEGYSVSREKKERFSLILESASTNQTSMYLCASTSSPGLGSLEREQYFGPGTRLTVT.

This clone was detected a few times. The chain couples TRBV30 to TRBJ1-1; D call uncertain. CDR1 GTSNPN and CDR2 SVGIG come from the germline V gene (reference sequence). Trimming left V 2 bases short and J 0 bases short, with 1 base between. The CDR3 runs to 11 residues. The CDR3 coding sequence is TGTGCCTGGAGTTTGAACACTGAAGCTTTCTTT. This translates into CAWSLNTEAFF.

J is TRBJ1-6 and V is TRBV10-1; unclear D gene. CDR1 and CDR2 (germline): WNHNN, SYGVQD (reference sequence). The CDR3 consists of 13 residues. V was cut by 6 bases and J by 8 bases, with 11 bases left in between. CDR3 coding DNA: TGCGCCAGCAGGAGGACGGTTGATTCACCCCTCCACTTT. It specifies CASRRTVDSPLHF.

The chain joins TRBV28 to TRBJ2-3, with 7 bases that match TRBD2. Unmatched junction bases numbered 6, after V lost 4 bases and J lost 2 bases. This CDR3 region has 15 residues. From germline, CDR1 is MDHEN and CDR2 SYDVKM. CDR3 sequence reads: CASSSASGDTDTQYF. The CDR3 DNA is TGTGCCAGCAGTTCTGCTAGCGGCGACACAGATACGCAGTATTTT.

The chain uses TRBV2 and TRBJ1-5; tentatively, D is TRBD1 (5 bases). V lost 5 bases to trimming and J lost 6 bases, with 8 bases between them. CDR3 length equals 12 residues. Germline V gene data show CDR1 as SNHLY and CDR2 as FYNNEI. The CDR3 bases are TGTGCCAGCAGTATGGGGCTTCAGCCCCAGCATTTT. Protein sequence: CASSMGLQPQHF.

This clone was counted a single time. The V gene is TRBV12-3 or TRBV12-4, the J gene TRBJ1-1, with a tentative D call TRBD1 (6 bases). The CDR3 consists of 13 residues. V was cut by 10 bases and J by 10 bases, with 22 bases left in between. The CDR3 DNA reads TGTGCCATCACATCGGGGGGCCCAGTGGGAGCTTTCTTT. This translates into CAITSGGPVGAFF.

The chain employs TRBV7-2 and TRBJ2-5; the match to TRBD2 covers 8 bases. In germline, CDR1 is SGHTA, CDR2 FQGNSA. Trimming removed 1 base from V and 6 bases from J; junction bases left unmatched: 7. The CDR3 is made up of 15 amino acids. CDR3 sequence reads: CASSLVGLAGKTQYF. For the CDR3, the DNA is TGTGCCAGCAGCTTAGTCGGACTAGCTGGAAAGACCCAGTACTTC.

The chain is built from TRBV7-8 and TRBJ1-3; D is uncertain. Germline CDR1 is SGHVS and CDR2 is FQNEAQ. The CDR3 has 12 amino acids. Between the trimmed V and J ends, which lost 3 bases and 3 bases, there was a span of 3 bases. CDR3 sequence (DNA): TGTGCCAGCAGCTTTGGTGGAAACACCATATATTTT. Protein sequence: CASSFGGNTIYF.

The V call is TRBV3-1 (or the pseudogene TRBV3-2), the J call TRBJ1-2, with D possibly TRBD1 on 5 matching bases. Germline-derived CDR1 and CDR2 are LGHDT and YNNKEL (reference sequence). This CDR3 spans 13 amino acids. V dropped 5 bases and J dropped 8 bases, with 15 bases sitting between them. CDR3 loop: CASSGDGVGGYTF. The CDR3 DNA is TGTGCCAGCAGCGGGGACGGGGTCGGAGGCTACACCTTC.